This TCR beta chain was sequenced for a study of cytotoxic CD8 clonotypes in ibrutinib-treated CLL. Across the whole study: Patient counts were 11 relapsed/refractory, 15 treatment-naive and around 18 IGHV unmutated. The samples contained 255,043 productive templates on average. They also contained an average of around 94,000 productive rearrangements.

Here immunoSEQ multiplex PCR was the method, and the copy in TCRdb shows in-frame clones only, minus some. This table holds 15,000 to 20,000 clones, approximately 71% found once. A word on this clone: Its antigen is unidentified.

Study findings and constraints: Elevated clonality accompanied ibrutinib response, with a return toward baseline values at progression.

The sequencing here drew on PBMCs, taken before ibrutinib treatment. The TCR sequence derives from a human donor with chronic lymphocytic leukemia.

CDR3 in DNA: TGTGCCAGCAGCGCGGCCTTTACAGGCTACACTGAAGCTTTCTTT. Encoded protein: CASSAAFTGYTEAFF. The V gene is TRBV5-8, the J gene TRBJ1-1, with D tentatively TRBD1 (5 bases). The CDR3 totals 15 residues. Germline CDR1 is SGHTS and CDR2 is YDEGEE. Trimming removed 4 bases from V and 3 bases from J, with 16 bases in between.